The rows below give T cell receptor beta chains drawn from one sample of a study of regulatory T cells in long-lasting Graves disease. TCRdb re-analysed the multiplex PCR reads in MiXCR, keeping a single row per CDR3 protein. Of 450,000 or so distinct CDR3 sequences listed, about 20% are singletons. The sample here was peripheral blood mononuclear cells (PBMCs), taken when the disease was refractory, from a patient treated with antithyroid drugs. The receptors were gathered from a female donor with Graves disease. The CDR3 runs from the conserved cysteine through the conserved F or W. D genes are given only for firm matches. Only some rows state a clone size, as once, few, many or a class for expanded clones.

j_call,clone_size,v_call,d_call,cdr3_nt,cdr3_aa
TRBJ2-7,many,TRBV7-3,.,TGTGCCAGCAGCCCCGACGGACCCGGACCCTACGAGCAGTACTTC,CASSPDGPGPYEQYF
TRBJ2-1,.,TRBV28,TRBD1,TGTGCCAGCAGGTCCTCAACAGGGGGCGCGTACAATGAGCAGTTCTTC,CASRSSTGGAYNEQFF
TRBJ2-5,many,TRBV30,.,TGTGCCTGGAGTGTAGGTGGCAGGGGAAAAGAGACCCAGTACTTC,CAWSVGGRGKETQYF
TRBJ2-3,.,TRBV9,TRBD2,TGTGCCAGCAGCGTAGGACTAGCGGACACAGATACGCAGTATTTT,CASSVGLADTDTQYF
TRBJ2-7,many,TRBV11-2,TRBD2,TGTGCCAGCAGCATACTAGCGGTCTCCTACGAGCAGTACTTC,CASSILAVSYEQYF
TRBJ2-7,many,TRBV28,.,TGTGCCAGCAGTTTTACCGGACCGACTAACGAGCAGTACTTC,CASSFTGPTNEQYF
TRBJ2-7,many,TRBV20-1,.,TGCAGTGCTTACTTGGGGGCAGGCCCCGCCTACGAGCAGTACTTC,CSAYLGAGPAYEQYF
TRBJ1-5,.,TRBV3-1,.,TGTGCCACCGGGGACGGGGGCAATCAGCCCCAGCATTTT,CATGDGGNQPQHF
TRBJ2-7,many,TRBV6-5,TRBD1,TGTGCCAGCAGTTACTCGTCCAGGGGGCGATACGAGCAGTACTTC,CASSYSSRGRYEQYF
TRBJ1-5,many,TRBV27,.,TGTGCCAGCAGTTGGAAGTTTGGTCAGCCCCAGCATTTT,CASSWKFGQPQHF
TRBJ2-2,many,TRBV28,.,TGTGCCAGCAATCCGGCTACTGGGAGACCCACCGGGGAGCTGTTTTTT,CASNPATGRPTGELFF
TRBJ1-5,many,TRBV29-1,.,TGCAGCGTTTCCCAGGGTTTTCAGCCCCAGCATTTT,CSVSQGFQPQHF
TRBJ2-5,few,TRBV7-9,.,TGTGCCAGCAGCCAGGGACTTCTGACGGAGACCCAGTACTTC,CASSQGLLTETQYF
TRBJ2-4,.,TRBV29-1,.,TGCAGCGGTCAACAGGGTGGCAAAAACATTCAGTACTTC,CSGQQGGKNIQYF
TRBJ2-3,few,TRBV2,.,TGTGCCAGCAGTGATCGGGGTTCGCAGTATTTT,CASSDRGSQYF
TRBJ2-1,.,TRBV7-3,TRBD2,TGTGCCAGCAGCAATAGCGGGAGCCAAGGGGATGAGCAGTTCTTC,CASSNSGSQGDEQFF
TRBJ2-7,.,TRBV5-6,TRBD2,TGTGCCAGCACCCTTGCCGGGGGGTACTCCTACGAGCAGTACTTC,CASTLAGGYSYEQYF
TRBJ2-7,many,TRBV29-1,.,TGCAGCGTTTACGTTGATTCCTACGAGCAGTACTTC,CSVYVDSYEQYF